This T cell receptor beta chain was sequenced for a study of T cells in Graves' hyperthyroidism and ophthalmopathy. This clonotype was seen at least ten times. The V and J ends lost 7 bases and 2 bases respectively, with 12 bases between them. From germline, CDR1 is SNHLY and CDR2 FYNNEI. This CDR3 contains 14 residues. RNA transcripts were the template for amplifying TCR beta CDR3 regions. First-round RT-PCR targeting the TCR CDR3 was performed with the HTBI primer set. Via MiXCR, TCRdb re-called the multiplex PCR reads, giving one row per CDR3 protein. The table lists 400,000 or so distinct CDR3 sequences, roughly an eighth of them singletons, with 28% in the top ten. Clinical Activity Scores of at least 3, NOSPECS grades of at least 4 and durations under 3 months characterized ophthalmopathy patients.

The TCR comes from a man in his forties or fifties with Graves' ophthalmopathy. This chain uses TRBV2 with TRBJ2-1; TRBD2 is a possible D gene (5 bases). Specimen: blood. The CDR3 DNA follows: TGTGCCAGCACCCGAGACGGGGCCTACAATGAGCAGTTCTTC. Encoded protein: CASTRDGAYNEQFF.